A selection of T cell receptor beta chains follows, all from one sample in a study of blood T cell repertoires in COVID-19. Sequencing was performed with immunoSEQ multiplex PCR; in TCRdb, only in-frame clones are kept and a portion is missing. The table lists 130,000 to 150,000 clones, roughly 80% of them singletons. The sample comprised peripheral blood. The receptors shown here come from a woman over 75 with acute or convalescent COVID-19. The CDR3 runs from the conserved cysteine through the conserved F or W. Each record gives: CDR3 protein, CDR3 DNA, J gene, D gene, clone size, V gene. D genes are given only for firm matches. Clone size is not always given. Where it is, it says once, few, many or a class for expanded clones.

cdr3_aa: CASSLGGNTEAFF
cdr3_nt: TGTGCCAGCAGCCTAGGGGGGAACACTGAAGCTTTCTTT
j_call: TRBJ1-1
d_call: NA
clone_size: NA
v_call: TRBV6-5

cdr3_aa: CASRESGGNGNTIYF
cdr3_nt: TGTGCCAGCAGGGAGAGTGGAGGGAACGGAAACACCATATATTTT
j_call: TRBJ1-3
d_call: NA
clone_size: NA
v_call: TRBV6-5

cdr3_aa: CASSAQGYYGYTF
cdr3_nt: TGTGCCAGCAGCGCACAGGGTTACTATGGCTACACCTTC
j_call: TRBJ1-2
d_call: NA
clone_size: NA
v_call: TRBV5-6

cdr3_aa: CATSRAPPRGYTF
cdr3_nt: TGTGCCACCAGCAGAGCCCCCCCGCGGGGCTACACCTTC
j_call: TRBJ1-2
d_call: NA
clone_size: few
v_call: TRBV15

cdr3_aa: CASGLLENTEAFF
cdr3_nt: TGTGCTAGTGGCCTACTCGAGAACACTGAAGCTTTCTTT
j_call: TRBJ1-1
d_call: NA
clone_size: once
v_call: TRBV12-5

cdr3_aa: CAIRVAGANTGELFF
cdr3_nt: TGTGCCATCAGGGTAGCGGGGGCGAACACCGGGGAGCTGTTTTTT
j_call: TRBJ2-2
d_call: TRBD2
clone_size: NA
v_call: TRBV10-3

cdr3_aa: CASSLGQGKSDTQYF
cdr3_nt: TGCGCCAGCAGCCTCGGACAGGGGAAATCAGATACGCAGTATTTT
j_call: TRBJ2-3
d_call: TRBD1
clone_size: NA
v_call: TRBV5-1

cdr3_aa: CASSVLGDTGNEQFF
cdr3_nt: TGTGCCAGCAGCGTATTAGGAGATACAGGGAATGAGCAGTTCTTC
j_call: TRBJ2-1
d_call: NA
clone_size: NA
v_call: TRBV9

cdr3_aa: CASSQENTPGLLETQYF
cdr3_nt: TGCGCCAGCAGCCAAGAAAATACCCCGGGACTACTAGAGACCCAGTACTTC
j_call: TRBJ2-5
d_call: TRBD2
clone_size: NA
v_call: TRBV4-1

cdr3_aa: CASSLLRIGAKRTVPNYGYTF
cdr3_nt: TGTGCCAGCAGTCTACTACGCATTGGGGCCAAGAGGACAGTTCCTAACTATGGCTACACCTTC
j_call: TRBJ1-2
d_call: NA
clone_size: NA
v_call: TRBV6-6

cdr3_aa: CASSLGSSYNEQFF
cdr3_nt: TGCGCCAGCAGCTTGGGGAGCTCCTACAATGAGCAGTTCTTC
j_call: TRBJ2-1
d_call: NA
clone_size: NA
v_call: TRBV5-1

cdr3_aa: CASSPQGINGNTIYF
cdr3_nt: TGTGCCAGCAGCCCACAGGGGATTAACGGAAACACCATATATTTT
j_call: TRBJ1-3
d_call: TRBD1
clone_size: NA
v_call: TRBV7-2

cdr3_aa: CASSQVGGRGTEAFF
cdr3_nt: TGCGCCAGCAGCCAGGTGGGAGGGAGAGGCACTGAAGCTTTCTTT
j_call: TRBJ1-1
d_call: NA
clone_size: NA
v_call: TRBV4-1

cdr3_aa: CASSRTGEETQYF
cdr3_nt: TGCGCCAGCAGTCGGACAGGGGAAGAGACCCAGTACTTC
j_call: TRBJ2-5
d_call: TRBD1
clone_size: once
v_call: TRBV10-1

cdr3_aa: CSVAVARDSEAFF
cdr3_nt: TGCAGCGTTGCCGTCGCCCGGGACAGTGAAGCTTTCTTT
j_call: TRBJ1-1
d_call: TRBD1
clone_size: NA
v_call: TRBV29-1

cdr3_aa: CASSRQGSLNTEAFF
cdr3_nt: TGTGCCAGCAGCCGCCAGGGGTCTCTGAACACTGAAGCTTTCTTT
j_call: TRBJ1-1
d_call: NA
clone_size: NA
v_call: TRBV6-5

cdr3_aa: CASSFGQDHRGAVF
cdr3_nt: TGTGCCAGCAGCTTCGGACAGGACCACCGGGGAGCTGTTTTT
j_call: TRBJ2-2
d_call: TRBD1
clone_size: once
v_call: TRBV5-5